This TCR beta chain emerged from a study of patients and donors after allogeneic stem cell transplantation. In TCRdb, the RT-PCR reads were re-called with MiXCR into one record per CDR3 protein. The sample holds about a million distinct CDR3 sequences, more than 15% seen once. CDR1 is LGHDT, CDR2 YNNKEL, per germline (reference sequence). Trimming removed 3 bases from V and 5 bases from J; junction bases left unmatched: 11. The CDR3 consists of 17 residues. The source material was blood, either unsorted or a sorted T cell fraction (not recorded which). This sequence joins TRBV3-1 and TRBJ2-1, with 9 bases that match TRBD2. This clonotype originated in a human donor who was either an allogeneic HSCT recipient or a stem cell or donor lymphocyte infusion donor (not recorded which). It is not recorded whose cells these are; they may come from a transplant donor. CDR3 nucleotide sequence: TGTGCCAGCAGCCAGCCCTCGGGACTAGCTCTCAACAATGAGCAGTTCTTC. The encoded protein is CASSQPSGLALNNEQFF.